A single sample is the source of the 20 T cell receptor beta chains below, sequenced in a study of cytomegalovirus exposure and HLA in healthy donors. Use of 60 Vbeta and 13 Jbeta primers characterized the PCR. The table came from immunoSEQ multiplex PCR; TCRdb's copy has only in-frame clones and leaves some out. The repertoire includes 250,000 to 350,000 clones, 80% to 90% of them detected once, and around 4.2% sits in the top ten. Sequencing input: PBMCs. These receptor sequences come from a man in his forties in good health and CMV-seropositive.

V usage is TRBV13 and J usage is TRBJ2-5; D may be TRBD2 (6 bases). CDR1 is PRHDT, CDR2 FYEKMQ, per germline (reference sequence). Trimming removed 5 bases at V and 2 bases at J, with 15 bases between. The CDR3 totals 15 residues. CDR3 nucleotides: TGTGCCAGCAGCCCGCGGCGGGGCTTGCAAGAGACCCAGTACTTC. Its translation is CASSPRRGLQETQYF.

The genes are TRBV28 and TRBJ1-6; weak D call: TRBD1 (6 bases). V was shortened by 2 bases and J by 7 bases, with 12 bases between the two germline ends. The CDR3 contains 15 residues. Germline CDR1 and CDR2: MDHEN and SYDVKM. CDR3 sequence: CASSLQTGYNSPLHF. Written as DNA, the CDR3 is TGTGCCAGCAGTTTACAGACAGGTTACAATTCACCCCTCCACTTT.

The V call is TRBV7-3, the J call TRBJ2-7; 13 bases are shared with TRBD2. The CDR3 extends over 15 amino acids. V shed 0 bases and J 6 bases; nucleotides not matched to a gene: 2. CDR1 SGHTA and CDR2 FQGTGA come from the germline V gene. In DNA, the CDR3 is TGTGCCAGCAGCTTAACGGGGACTAGCGGGACCGAGCAGTACTTC. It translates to CASSLTGTSGTEQYF.

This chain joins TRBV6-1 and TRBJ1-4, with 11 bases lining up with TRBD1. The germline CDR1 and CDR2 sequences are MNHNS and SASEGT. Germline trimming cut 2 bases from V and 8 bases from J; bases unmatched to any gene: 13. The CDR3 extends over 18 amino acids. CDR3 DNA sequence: TGTGCCAGCAGTGAACAGTCGGGACAGGGGGTAATGAGCGAAAAACTGTTTTTT. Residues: CASSEQSGQGVMSEKLFF.

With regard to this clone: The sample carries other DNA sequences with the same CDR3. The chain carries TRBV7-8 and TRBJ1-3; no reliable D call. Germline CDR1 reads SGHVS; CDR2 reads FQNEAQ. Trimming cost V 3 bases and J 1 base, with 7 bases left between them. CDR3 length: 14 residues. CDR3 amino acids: CASSLFGSGNTIYF. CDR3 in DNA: TGTGCCAGCAGCTTGTTCGGGTCTGGAAACACCATATATTTT.

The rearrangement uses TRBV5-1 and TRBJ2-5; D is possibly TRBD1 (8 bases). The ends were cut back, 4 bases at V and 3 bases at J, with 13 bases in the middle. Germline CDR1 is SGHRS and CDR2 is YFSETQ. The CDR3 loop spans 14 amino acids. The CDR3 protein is CASSQQGGEETQYF. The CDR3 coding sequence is TGCGCCAGCAGCCAACAGGGGGGGGAAGAGACCCAGTACTTC.

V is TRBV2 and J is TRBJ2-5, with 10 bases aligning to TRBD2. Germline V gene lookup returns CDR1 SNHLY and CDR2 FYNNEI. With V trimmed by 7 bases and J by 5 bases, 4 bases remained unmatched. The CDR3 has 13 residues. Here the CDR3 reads CASNPSGSETQYF. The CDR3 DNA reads TGTGCCAGCAACCCTAGCGGGAGTGAGACCCAGTACTTC. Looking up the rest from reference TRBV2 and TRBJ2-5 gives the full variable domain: EPEVTQTPSHQVTQMGQEVILRCVPISNHLYFYWYRQILGQKVEFLVSFYNNEISEKSEIFDDQFSVERPDGSNFTLKIRSTKLEDSAMYFCASNPSGSETQYFGPGTRLLVL.

The CDR3 reads CASSLTAAISYEQYF. CDR3 coding DNA: TGTGCCAGCAGTTTAACGGCAGCGATCAGCTACGAGCAGTACTTC. This chain joins TRBV28 and TRBJ2-7; D is ambiguous. The germline gives CDR1 MDHEN, CDR2 SYDVKM. The CDR3 totals 15 residues. Trimming removed 2 bases from V and 3 bases from J, with 14 bases in between.

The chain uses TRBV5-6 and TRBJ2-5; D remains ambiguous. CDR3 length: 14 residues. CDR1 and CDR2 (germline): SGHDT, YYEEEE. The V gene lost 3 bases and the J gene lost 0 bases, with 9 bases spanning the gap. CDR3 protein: CASSYALYQETQYF. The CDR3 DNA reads TGTGCCAGCAGCTACGCACTGTACCAAGAGACCCAGTACTTC.

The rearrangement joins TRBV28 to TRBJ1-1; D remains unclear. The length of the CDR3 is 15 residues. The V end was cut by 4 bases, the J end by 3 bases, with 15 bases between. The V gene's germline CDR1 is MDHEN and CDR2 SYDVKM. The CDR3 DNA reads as TGTGCCAGCAGTTCCCCCCGAGCGGATTACACTGAAGCTTTCTTT. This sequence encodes CASSSPRADYTEAFF. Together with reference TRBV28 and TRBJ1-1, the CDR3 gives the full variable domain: DVKVTQSSRYLVKRTGEKVFLECVQDMDHENMFWYRQDPGLGLRLIYFSYDVKMKEKGDIPEGYSVSREKKERFSLILESASTNQTSMYLCASSSPRADYTEAFFGQGTRLTVV.

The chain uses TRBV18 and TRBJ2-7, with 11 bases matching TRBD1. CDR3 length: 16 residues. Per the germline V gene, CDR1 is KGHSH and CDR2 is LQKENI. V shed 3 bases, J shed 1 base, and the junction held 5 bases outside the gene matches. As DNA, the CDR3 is TGTGCCAGCTCACCCCTGGACAGGGGGCTTTCCTACGAGCAGTACTTC. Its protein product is CASSPLDRGLSYEQYF.

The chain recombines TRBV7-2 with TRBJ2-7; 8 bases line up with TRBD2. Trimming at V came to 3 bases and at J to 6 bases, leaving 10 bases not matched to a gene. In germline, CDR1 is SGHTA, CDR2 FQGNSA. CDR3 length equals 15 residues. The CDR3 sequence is CASSFFGTSGGEQYF. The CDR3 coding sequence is TGTGCCAGCAGCTTTTTTGGAACTAGCGGTGGCGAGCAGTACTTC.

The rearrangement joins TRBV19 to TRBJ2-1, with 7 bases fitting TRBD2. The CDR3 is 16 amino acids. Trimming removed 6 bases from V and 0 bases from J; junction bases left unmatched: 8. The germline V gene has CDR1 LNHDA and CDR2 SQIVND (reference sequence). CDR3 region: CASSPPGGSSYNEQFF. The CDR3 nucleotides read TGTGCCAGTAGCCCACCGGGGGGAAGCTCCTACAATGAGCAGTTCTTC.

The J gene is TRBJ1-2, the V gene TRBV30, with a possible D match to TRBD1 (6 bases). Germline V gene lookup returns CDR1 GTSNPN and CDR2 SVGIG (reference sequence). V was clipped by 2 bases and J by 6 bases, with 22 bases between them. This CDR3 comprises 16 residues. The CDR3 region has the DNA TGTGCCTGGAGTATACGACGGGGGGCCCGAACCAATGGCTACACCTTC. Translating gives CAWSIRRGARTNGYTF.

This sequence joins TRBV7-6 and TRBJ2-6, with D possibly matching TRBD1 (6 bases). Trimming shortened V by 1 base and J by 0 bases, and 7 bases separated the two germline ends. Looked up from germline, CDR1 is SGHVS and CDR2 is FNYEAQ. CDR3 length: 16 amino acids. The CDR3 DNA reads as TGTGCCAGCAGCTTAGGGGGGCGCTCTGGGGCCAACGTCCTGACTTTC. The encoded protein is CASSLGGRSGANVLTF.

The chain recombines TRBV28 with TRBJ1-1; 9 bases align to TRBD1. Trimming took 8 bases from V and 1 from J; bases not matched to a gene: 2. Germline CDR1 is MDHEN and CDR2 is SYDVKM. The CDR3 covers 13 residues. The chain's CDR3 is CASRDRANTEAFF. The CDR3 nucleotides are TGTGCCAGCCGGGACAGGGCGAACACTGAAGCTTTCTTT.

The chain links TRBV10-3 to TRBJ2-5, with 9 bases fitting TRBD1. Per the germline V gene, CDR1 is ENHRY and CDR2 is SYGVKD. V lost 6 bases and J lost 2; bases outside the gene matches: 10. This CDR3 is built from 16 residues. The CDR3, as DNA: TGTGCCATCAGCGGCCAGACAGGGGGTCCTCAAGAGACCCAGTACTTC. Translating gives CAISGQTGGPQETQYF.

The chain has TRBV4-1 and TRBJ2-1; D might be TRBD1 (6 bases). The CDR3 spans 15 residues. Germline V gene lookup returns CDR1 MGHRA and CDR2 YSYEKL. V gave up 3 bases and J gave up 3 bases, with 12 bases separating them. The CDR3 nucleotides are TGCGCCAGCAGCCACTTCCGGGACAACTACAATGAGCAGTTCTTC. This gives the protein CASSHFRDNYNEQFF.

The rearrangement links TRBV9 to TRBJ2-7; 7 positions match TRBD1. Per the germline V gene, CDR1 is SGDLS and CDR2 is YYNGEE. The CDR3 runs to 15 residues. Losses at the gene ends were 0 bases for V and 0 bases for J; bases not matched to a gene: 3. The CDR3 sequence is CASSVGDSVSYEQYF. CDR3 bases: TGTGCCAGCAGCGTAGGGGACAGTGTCTCCTACGAGCAGTACTTC.

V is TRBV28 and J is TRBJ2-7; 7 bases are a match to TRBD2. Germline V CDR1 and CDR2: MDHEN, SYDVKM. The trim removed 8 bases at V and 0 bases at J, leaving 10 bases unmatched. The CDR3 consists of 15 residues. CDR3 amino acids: CASQPRLADSYEQYF. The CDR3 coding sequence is TGTGCCAGCCAGCCCCGGCTAGCGGACTCCTACGAGCAGTACTTC.